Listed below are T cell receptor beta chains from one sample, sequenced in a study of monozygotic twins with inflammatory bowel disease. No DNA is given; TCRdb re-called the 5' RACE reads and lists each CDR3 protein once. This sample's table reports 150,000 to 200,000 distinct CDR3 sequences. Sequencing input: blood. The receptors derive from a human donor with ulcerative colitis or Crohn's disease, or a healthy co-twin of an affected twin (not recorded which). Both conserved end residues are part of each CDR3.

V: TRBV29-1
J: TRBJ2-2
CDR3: CSESAPGELFF

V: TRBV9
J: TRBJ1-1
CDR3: CASSGGKGREAFF

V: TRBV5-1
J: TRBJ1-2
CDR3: CASRGNRGGYTF

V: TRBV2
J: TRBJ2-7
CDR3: CASSRQGVTYEQYF

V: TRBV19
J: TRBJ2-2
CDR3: CASSIDPGLVSNTGELFF

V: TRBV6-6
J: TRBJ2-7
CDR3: CASTSGQGGYEQYF

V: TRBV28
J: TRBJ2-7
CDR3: CASSLGGVQEQYF

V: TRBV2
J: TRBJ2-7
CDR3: CASTSGTYEQYF

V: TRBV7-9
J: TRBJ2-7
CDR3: CASSKDHQHEQYF

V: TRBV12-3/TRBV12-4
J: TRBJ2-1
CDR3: CASTASVDEQFF

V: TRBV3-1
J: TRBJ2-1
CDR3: CASSQDWGGGHNEQFF

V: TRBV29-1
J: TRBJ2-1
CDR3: CSVLPTFPGDNEQFF

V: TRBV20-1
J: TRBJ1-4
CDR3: CSARDNRRSGEKLFF

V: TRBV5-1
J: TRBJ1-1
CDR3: CASSLGTMNTEAFF

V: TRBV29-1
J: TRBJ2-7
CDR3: CSVKGTGLSYEQYF